These 30 T cell receptor beta chains were all obtained from the same sample, sequenced in a study of T cells after yellow fever vaccination. TCRdb re-derived calls from the 5' RACE reads in MiXCR, one entry per CDR3 protein. Among about 85,000 distinct CDR3 sequences listed, roughly 15% were seen once. Material: CD8+ T cells not binding an NS4B(214-222) dextramer, sorted from PBMCs, obtained 21 days after the first yellow fever vaccination. The receptor set was obtained from a man aged 18 to 35 who received the YFV17D yellow fever vaccine.

The rearrangement links TRBV5-5 to TRBJ1-2; possibly TRBD1 for D (5 bases). This CDR3 has 17 amino acids. Trimming removed 0 bases from V and 4 bases from J, with 19 bases in between. Germline V lookup: CDR1 SGHKS, CDR2 YYEKEE (reference sequence). The chain's CDR3 is CASSLDPGTPGGYGYTF. DNA for the CDR3: TGTGCCAGCAGCTTGGACCCCGGGACCCCGGGCGGCTATGGCTACACCTTC.

This clonotype was seen a handful of times. The J gene is TRBJ2-7, the V gene TRBV4-3; 9 positions match TRBD2. This CDR3 has 15 residues. V lost 4 bases and J lost 3; bases outside the gene matches: 7. Germline V CDR1 and CDR2: LGHNA, YSLEER. CDR3 in DNA: TGCGCCAGCAGCCCCGATAGCGGGGGATTCTACGAGCAGTACTTC. This translates into CASSPDSGGFYEQYF.

The chain recombines TRBV7-3 with TRBJ2-2, with D hard to call. The CDR3 runs to 14 residues. Per germline, CDR1 SGHTA and CDR2 FQGTGA. The V end lost 5 bases, the J end lost 0 bases, and 7 bases lay between the germline ends. This chain's CDR3 is CASSPQANTGELFF. In nucleotides, the CDR3 is TGTGCCAGCAGCCCCCAGGCGAACACCGGGGAGCTGTTTTTT.

In this sample, this clonotype turned up a few times. This chain connects TRBV4-3 to TRBJ1-2, with a tentative D call TRBD1 (5 bases). Per germline, CDR1 LGHNA and CDR2 YSLEER. V lost 4 bases, J lost 0 bases, and 12 bases lay in between. CDR3 length: 15 residues. As DNA, the CDR3 is TGCGCCAGCAGCCCAGACAGAGGAGCTAACTATGGCTACACCTTC. As protein: CASSPDRGANYGYTF.

This chain links TRBV29-1 with TRBJ1-3; TRBD1 might be the D (5 bases). Germline CDR1 is SQVTM and CDR2 is ANQGSEA. The CDR3 runs 12 residues. V was pared by 3 bases and J by 8 bases, with 11 bases between. CDR3 coding DNA: TGCAGCGTTGATTCCAGGGCGGACACCATATATTTT. It is translated as CSVDSRADTIYF.

This clonotype appeared many times. The gene calls are TRBV7-9 and TRBJ2-7; D gene ambiguous. The CDR3 runs to 11 residues. V was trimmed by 5 bases and J by 1 base, leaving 3 bases between them. The germline V gene encodes CDR1 SEHNR and CDR2 FQNEAQ (reference sequence). CDR3 loop: CASSPSYEQYF. The CDR3 region has the DNA TGTGCCAGCAGCCCTTCCTACGAGCAGTACTTC.

This clonotype was picked up a small number of times. The genes are TRBV20-1 and TRBJ2-1; 10 nucleotides align to TRBD2. The germline V gene has CDR1 DFQATT and CDR2 SNEGSKA (reference sequence). This CDR3 is built from 17 residues. Trimming took 5 bases from V and 0 from J; bases not matched to a gene: 10. The CDR3 region is CSAPRTSGFSSYNEQFF. In DNA, the CDR3 is TGCAGTGCTCCTAGGACTAGCGGCTTTAGCTCCTACAATGAGCAGTTCTTC.

The J gene is TRBJ1-2, the V gene TRBV27; 7 bases line up with TRBD1. V was pared by 2 bases and J by 4 bases, with 7 bases of the junction left unmatched. CDR3 length: 15 residues. Germline V gene data show CDR1 as MNHEY and CDR2 as SMNVEV (reference sequence). The CDR3 nucleotides read TGTGCCAGCAGTTTAACGGGACAGTTAATCTATGGCTACACCTTC. Its translation is CASSLTGQLIYGYTF.

CDR3 in amino acids: CASSRPGPEGETQYF. CDR3 DNA sequence: TGCGCCAGCAGCCGACCGGGACCAGAGGGCGAGACCCAGTACTTC. The chain employs TRBV4-1 and TRBJ2-5, with D perhaps assigned TRBD1 or TRBD2 (5 bases each). The CDR3 totals 15 residues. The ends were cut back, 4 bases at V and 5 bases at J, with 17 bases in the middle. Germline V gene lookup returns CDR1 MGHRA and CDR2 YSYEKL.

This clonotype was observed a few times. The chain employs TRBV7-8 and TRBJ2-6; a weak D match, TRBD1 (5 bases). The germline V gene encodes CDR1 SGHVS and CDR2 FQNEAQ. With 5 bases removed from V and 8 bases from J, the gap between germline ends came to 19 bases. The CDR3 contains 16 residues. The CDR3 sequence: CASSPQGTGVPNVLTF. The DNA of the CDR3 is TGTGCCAGCAGCCCTCAAGGAACAGGAGTCCCCAACGTCCTGACTTTC.

This clonotype has more than one count but fewer than ten. The J gene is TRBJ1-1, the V gene TRBV12-3 or TRBV12-4, with D possibly matching TRBD1 (5 bases). The CDR3 consists of 14 residues. Trimming shortened V by 3 bases and J by 5 bases, and 13 bases separated the two germline ends. DNA for the CDR3: TGTGCCAGCAGTTTTACAGGCTGGGGTACTGAAGCTTTCTTT. Protein: CASSFTGWGTEAFF.

The genes are TRBV5-5 and TRBJ2-7; 9 bases agree with TRBD1. Germline V gene data show CDR1 as SGHKS and CDR2 as YYEKEE (reference sequence). Trimming cost V 2 bases and J 1 base; bases outside gene matches: 4. There are 15 residues in the CDR3. Here the CDR3 reads CASSLMGQGSYEQYF. The CDR3 DNA follows: TGTGCCAGCAGCTTAATGGGACAGGGATCCTACGAGCAGTACTTC.

The rearrangement uses TRBV6-2 or TRBV6-3 and TRBJ2-7; 7 nucleotides line up with TRBD1. The CDR3 consists of 16 residues. Germline V lookup: CDR1 MNHEY, CDR2 SVGEGT. With V trimmed by 0 bases and J by 5 bases, 10 bases remained unmatched. The CDR3 DNA reads as TGTGCCAGCAGTTACTCGCCCGAGGGACAGCGGAACGAGCAGTACGTC. It yields the protein CASSYSPEGQRNEQYV.

This clonotype was detected only a few times. CDR3 amino acids: CAISQAGTGELFF. CDR3 coding DNA: TGTGCCATCAGTCAGGCGGGCACCGGGGAGCTGTTTTTT. The chain links TRBV10-3 to TRBJ2-2, with D possibly being TRBD2 (5 bases). Looked up from germline, CDR1 is ENHRY and CDR2 is SYGVKD. V was clipped by 5 bases and J by 4 bases, with 8 bases between them. This CDR3 has 13 residues.

There are a few counts of this clonotype. The chain is built from TRBV20-1 and TRBJ1-5; a possible D gene is TRBD1 (6 bases). This CDR3 contains 14 residues. Trimming cost V 2 bases and J 6 bases, with 14 bases left between them. The germline V gene has CDR1 DFQATT and CDR2 SNEGSKA (reference sequence). Here the CDR3 reads CSARRRGGFQPQHF. The CDR3, as DNA: TGCAGTGCTAGACGCAGGGGCGGATTTCAGCCCCAGCATTTT.

The rearrangement uses TRBV11-1 and TRBJ2-5; D is unclear. The V gene's germline CDR1 is SGHAT and CDR2 FQDESV (reference sequence). The CDR3 spans 15 residues. V lost 8 bases, J lost 0 bases, and 16 bases lay in between. The CDR3 region has the DNA TGTGCCAGCGGTCGTGGACCGACGTACCAAGAGACCCAGTACTTC. The encoded protein is CASGRGPTYQETQYF.

The CDR3 nucleotides read TGTGCCAGCAGCTTAACGTTCAGTAGCACAGATACGCAGTATTTT. Its protein product is CASSLTFSSTDTQYF. This chain joins TRBV7-3 and TRBJ2-3; D remains unclear. Germline V CDR1 and CDR2: SGHTA, FQGTGA. The CDR3 runs 15 residues. The V end was cut by 0 bases, the J end by 0 bases, with 7 bases between.

V and J are TRBV6-2 or TRBV6-3 and TRBJ2-7, with 13 bases fitting TRBD2. J was trimmed by 5 bases and V by 7 bases; bases with no gene match: 8. Germline CDR1 is MNHEY and CDR2 is SVGEGT. The CDR3 covers 15 residues. Here the CDR3 reads CASTQTSGGAHEQYF. In DNA, the CDR3 is TGTGCCAGCACCCAAACTAGCGGGGGGGCCCACGAGCAGTACTTC.

There are a few counts of this clonotype. The chain employs TRBV6-2 or TRBV6-3 and TRBJ2-1, with 9 bases identical to TRBD1. Trimming cost V 6 bases and J 3 bases; bases outside gene matches: 3. The CDR3 loop spans 14 amino acids. Per germline, CDR1 MNHEY and CDR2 SVGEGT. CDR3 sequence reads: CASRGTGYYNEQFF. Written as DNA, the CDR3 is TGTGCCAGCAGAGGGACAGGGTACTACAATGAGCAGTTCTTC.

This clonotype was seen more than once but under ten times. This chain joins TRBV20-1 and TRBJ2-3, with D uncertain. This CDR3 is built from 15 residues. Germline V gives CDR1 DFQATT, CDR2 SNEGSKA (reference sequence). The V and J ends lost 5 bases and 3 bases respectively, with 18 bases between them. The CDR3 spells CSAGDVSRWTDTQYF. In DNA, the CDR3 is TGCAGTGCTGGTGACGTCTCTCGATGGACAGATACGCAGTATTTT.

The chain couples TRBV7-8 to TRBJ2-2; tentatively, D is TRBD1 (5 bases). The germline CDR1 and CDR2 sequences are SGHVS and FQNEAQ. Between the trimmed V and J ends, which lost 5 bases and 1 base, there was a span of 8 bases. CDR3 length: 14 residues. CDR3 sequence (DNA): TGTGCCAGCAGCGCTGACAGGAACACCGGGGAGCTGTTTTTT. This sequence encodes CASSADRNTGELFF.

The rearrangement joins TRBV7-6 to TRBJ2-1; D is uncertain. In germline, CDR1 is SGHVS, CDR2 FNYEAQ. The CDR3 is 11 residues long. Trimming shortened V by 3 bases and J by 8 bases, and 5 bases separated the two germline ends. The CDR3 DNA reads as TGTGCCAGCAGCTTTGGCTATGAGCAGTTCTTC. Translation gives CASSFGYEQFF.

This clonotype was picked up a small number of times. The V and J genes are TRBV12-3 or TRBV12-4 and TRBJ2-3; D possibly corresponds to TRBD2 (6 bases). The CDR3 loop spans 16 amino acids. Deletions cut 0 bases from V and 1 base from J, with 11 bases between. The CDR3 reads CASSLAATRGTDTQYF. DNA of the CDR3: TGTGCCAGCAGTTTAGCGGCGACTAGGGGCACAGATACGCAGTATTTT.

The chain employs TRBV2 and TRBJ2-2; D is perhaps TRBD1 (5 bases). Germline V lookup: CDR1 SNHLY, CDR2 FYNNEI. This CDR3 is 14 amino acids long. V was trimmed by 6 bases and J by 0 bases, leaving 8 bases between them. The CDR3 here is CASRDKSNTGELFF. The CDR3 DNA reads as TGTGCCAGCAGGGACAAGTCGAACACCGGGGAGCTGTTTTTT.

V gene TRBV6-2 or TRBV6-3 combines with J gene TRBJ2-3; weak D call: TRBD2 (6 bases). The CDR3 has 15 residues. Per the germline V gene, CDR1 is MNHEY and CDR2 is SVGEGT. Trimming removed 2 bases at V and 3 bases at J, with 12 bases between. The CDR3 DNA reads TGTGCCAGCAGTTACAAGAGCGGGCTAACAGATACGCAGTATTTT. It is translated as CASSYKSGLTDTQYF.

The rearrangement joins TRBV5-6 to TRBJ1-5, with D possibly being TRBD1 (5 bases). V was trimmed by 1 base and J by 5 bases, leaving 13 bases between them. There are 15 residues in the CDR3. In germline, CDR1 is SGHDT, CDR2 YYEEEE. The CDR3 nucleotides read TGTGCCAGCAGCTTGACCGGGGGATCGTATCAGCCCCAGCATTTT. This codes for CASSLTGGSYQPQHF.

The chain couples TRBV7-8 to TRBJ2-7; D unclear. With 5 bases removed from V and 2 bases from J, the gap between germline ends came to 13 bases. Germline V gene data show CDR1 as SGHVS and CDR2 as FQNEAQ. There are 14 residues in the CDR3. The CDR3, as DNA: TGTGCCAGCAGCCTAGTCGGGCGGACCTACGAGCAGTACTTC. This sequence encodes CASSLVGRTYEQYF.

The V and J genes are TRBV7-3 and TRBJ2-3; 10 bases agree with TRBD2. Trimming at V came to 5 bases and at J to 4 bases, leaving 6 bases not matched to a gene. Germline V gene data show CDR1 as SGHTA and CDR2 as FQGTGA. CDR3 length equals 15 residues. CDR3 residues: CASSASGGSADTQYF. The CDR3 region has the DNA TGTGCCAGCAGCGCTAGCGGGGGATCGGCAGATACGCAGTATTTT.

The chain joins TRBV6-5 to TRBJ2-2; D may be TRBD1 (6 bases). Trimming pared 2 bases from V and 6 bases from J, leaving 19 bases between. Per germline, CDR1 MNHEY and CDR2 SVGAGI. There are 17 residues in the CDR3. Written as DNA, the CDR3 is TGTGCCAGCAGTTACGGTGGCGGCAGGGGTAGTGCCGGGGAGCTGTTTTTT. Protein: CASSYGGGRGSAGELFF.

The genes are TRBV11-2 and TRBJ2-1; a possible D gene is TRBD2 (7 bases). Per the germline V gene, CDR1 is SGHAT and CDR2 is FQNNGV. The CDR3 sequence is 15 residues long. The germline V and J ends were trimmed by 0 bases and 6 bases, with 12 bases remaining between them. The CDR3 nucleotides read TGTGCCAGCAGCTTAGAGGGGGGGCCAGGCAATGAGCAGTTCTTC. Its translation is CASSLEGGPGNEQFF.